This TCR beta chain was identified in a study of cytomegalovirus exposure and HLA in healthy donors (dated by TCRdb to 2015 to 2018). Broadly, across the study: An earlier analysis of approximately 640 of the donors reported roughly 270 Gb of sequence data and some 120 million unique TCR beta sequences from about 179 million T cells. Of the 300 to 500 genotyped donors, approximately 80% were placed in the genetic ancestry cluster associated with self-reported Caucasian donors. The study was designed to test whether signatures of past pathogen exposure could be identified by cataloging public T cell receptors. A separate validation cohort of 100 to 150 different subjects was used in addition to the approximately 670-subject first cohort. Because of strong linkage in the cohort, roughly five DR-DQ haplotypes were treated as single units for association and clustering. A later analysis re-analyzed previously published TCR beta repertoires from hundreds of donors and added high-resolution HLA genotyping to study TCR occurrence patterns. An early release covering roughly 600 HLA-typed donors comprised approximately 300 gigabases of sequencing data and some 79 million unique TCR sequences. Class I and class II HLA loci were covered by the typing at four-digit resolution. In an earlier analysis of 587 of the donors, high-throughput TCR beta sequencing was used to judge whether each TCR beta V gene segment behaved as functional or pseudogenic. A later genetic analysis used genome-wide SNP genotypes for about 65% of the 666 donors, treating that subset as a discovery cohort. Donor age, sex, ethnicity and CMV serostatus were compiled alongside the repertoire data. High-throughput TCR immunosequencing, statistical association of individual TCRs with disease status, and machine learning were combined to predict cytomegalovirus infection status. The number of donors typed differed by locus, with 629-630 for A, B, C, DRB1 and DQB1, roughly 520 for DQA1, nearly 610 for DPA1, and some 450 for DPB1. The later analysis used no new phenotypic data to find candidate immune exposures, relying instead on TCR beta sequences and their occurrence across donors. The study profiled the T cell repertoires of some 610 subjects by immunosequencing and related them to cytomegalovirus serostatus. All discovery cohort repertoires had been generated using a single sequencing platform. On average, about 240,000 unique TCR beta nucleotide sequences were sequenced per donor among 398 genotyped donors of the cohort, with roughly 18% of those sequences being non-productive.

Library prep was done by the immunoSEQ multiplex PCR assay. For the multiplex PCR, a mixture combining 60 forward primers for TCR Vbeta segments and 13 reverse primers for TCR Jbeta segments was used. A multiplex PCR assay on genomic DNA amplified the CDR3 region of rearranged TCR beta genes. Amplified TCR beta libraries were sequenced as 87-base-pair reads on the Illumina HiSeq System. As for the authors' bioinformatics: Across the 500 to 700 repertoires, a later analysis counted around 80 million unique TCR beta chains, roughly 11 million of which were shared by at least two donors. To remove PCR and sequencing errors, raw reads were error-corrected and collapsed into unique sequences using a nearest-neighbor algorithm that merged closely related sequences. To assign V, D and J gene segments, CDR3 sequences were aligned to IMGT reference sequences. For a sequence to be retained, a match of at least six nucleotides was required to both a V gene segment and a J gene segment. A rearrangement was called productive if the CDR3 had no stop codons and remained in frame with V and J, and every other rearrangement was called non-productive. Following IMGT convention, CDR3 was defined as the stretch from the second conserved V-encoded cysteine to the conserved J-encoded phenylalanine. Sequences without an unambiguous match to a single V gene segment were excluded from the earlier analysis of over 500 of the donors. In an earlier analysis of about 590 of the donors, a V segment was called functional when productive rearrangements were above 56.7%, and segregating when the standard deviation between donors exceeded 5%. A statistical classification framework was built for diagnosing cytomegalovirus status from the catalog of TCR beta chain sequences. A later analysis assigned V and J genes by comparing TCR nucleotide sequences with IMGT/GENE-DB human TR gene sequences. The TCRdist pipeline was used in a later analysis to assign CDR3 sequences and most-parsimonious VDJ recombination scenarios. In a later analysis, each TCR beta chain was defined by its CDR3 amino acid sequence together with its V-gene family, and reads lacking a unique V-gene family were excluded. As a way to deal with suspected cross-contamination and a sequencing artifact, a later analysis dropped 450 to 600 nucleotide sequences that were highly shared and had low generation probability. In a later analysis, a clonal expansion index was calculated for each public chain from normalized within-repertoire ranks of inferred template counts. In a later analysis, generation probabilities were computed with a VDJ recombination model fitted to out-of-frame rearrangements, and the resulting probabilities were checked against IGoR. In a later analysis, TCR-TCR, TCR-HLA and TCR-CMV co-occurrence was scored with hypergeometric tests, and a repertoire-size bias correction was applied to TCR pairs. False discovery rates were estimated in a later analysis by permuting HLA or CMV assignments 20 times. A later analysis grouped co-occurring TCRs with DBSCAN, adding TCRdist sequence similarity when clustering within HLA-allele-positive subsets. Repertoires with fewer than 30,000 or more than 120,000 public chains were left out of co-occurrence clustering, as were five repertoires with anomalous nucleotide sharing. TCRdb provides this immuneACCESS table in a form limited to in-frame rearrangements. Some clones are lacking; in checked studies, under half of them reflect an unresolved V gene, and why the rest are absent is not known. V and J calls and clone size come straight from that table; D and trimming were deduced from the DNA. Here the sample has 200,000 to 250,000 clones; about 75% occur a single time. The ten most abundant clones make up under 2% of the sample.

The germline ends are 7 bases apart after V is trimmed by 1 base and J by 5 bases. Spanning cysteine to phenylalanine, the CDR3 consists of 13 amino acids. The kept DNA is CDR3 alone, 39 bases in frame from the first base. The germline V gene gives CDR1 as ENHRY and CDR2 as SYGVKD. Overall results and qualifications from the work: Compared with equally common non-associated chains, HLA-associated TCR beta chains in a later analysis were more clonally expanded and had lower generation probabilities. Only TCR beta chains were sequenced in this cohort, and the absence of alpha or paired-chain data limited detectable features. Immune exposure information for the cohort was limited to CMV serostatus. An earlier analysis of several hundred of the donors showed that most TCR beta V segments appeared in productive rearrangements either about 90% or about 30% of the time, which broadly matched IMGT annotations. Linkage disequilibrium might explain the correlated functional status among segregating V segments, but an unknown experimental factor could not be excluded. In a later analysis, more than 15,000 TCR beta sequences were associated with specific HLA alleles at a false discovery rate of 0.05. In the study, roughly 160 TCR beta chains were listed as associated with cytomegalovirus. Because HLA typing was unavailable for some donors at each locus, only the typed subset was used in association tests. In a later analysis, the rate of TCR association differed among HLA loci, with DRB1 alleles having the most associated TCRs and HLA-C alleles having the fewest. Roughly uniform sequencing depth across donors was assumed in presence/absence analyses, although this assumption may not hold. Most TCR sequences were observed very rarely across donors, whereas some public TCRs were present in many individuals. An association between a missense DCLRE1C variant and V-gene and J-gene trimming of TCR beta chains was found in a later genetic analysis and replicated in an independent cohort. In vitro tests confirmed that a few of the cytomegalovirus-associated TCR beta chains recognize cytomegalovirus antigens. A further reported finding was that TCR beta sequences accurately predicted the HLA-A and HLA-B alleles for most subjects in the first cohort. A later genetic analysis reported fewer N-insertions in productive TCRs among donors in an Asian-associated ancestry cluster than the roughly 620-donor mean. In both the original and validation cohorts, the classifier was reported to diagnose cytomegalovirus status with high specificity and sensitivity. Because counts were too low, around 17 rarely observed V segments, including chromosome 9 orphons, were left out of the earlier analysis of a few hundred of the donors. According to a later analysis, parvovirus B19, influenza, CMV and Epstein-Barr virus appeared linked to several top co-occurrence clusters. A group of highly shared sequence variants was considered likely to be a technical artifact of the sequencing pipeline. According to a later analysis, most CMV-associated TCR beta chains appeared to be HLA-restricted, and the HLA associations seemed to be driven largely by CMV exposure. Because the 87-base-pair reads could not distinguish some IMGT-functional V segments, including TRBV6-2 and TRBV6-3, those segments were excluded. The authors suggested that the approach could potentially be extended to other disease states and immunological phenotypes. When HLA alleles, especially DR and DQ, strongly co-occurred, TCR associations were difficult to assign to individual alleles.

The cohort comprised 670 or so healthy bone marrow donors. At the time of sampling, every cohort member was nominally healthy, though immune exposures that went unrecorded were likely present. The donor was CMV seronegative and was included in the group of approximately 350 seronegative cohort members. A peripheral blood sample was provided by each donor, and peripheral blood mononuclear cells were used for TCR beta sequencing. The Qiagen DNeasy Blood Extraction Kit was used to extract genomic DNA from the blood cell samples. Turning to this clone: The antigen it binds to is not known. Base qualities were left out, and no much larger clone turns up one base away.

The receptor was derived from a woman in her twenties or thirties in good health and CMV-seronegative. Sequenced: PBMCs. This chain joins TRBV10-3 to TRBJ2-3; the D gene identity is not certain. CDR3 sequence: CAISEYGEDTQYF. Read as DNA, the sequence is TGTGCCATCAGTGAGTACGGAGAAGATACGCAGTATTTT.